Given below is one T cell receptor beta chain in context. Its target is not known. The data were obtained in a study of T-cell reconstitution after alpha-beta-depleted transplantation in children. The study's findings and limits: After transplant, at about two months, alpha-beta T cells were reportedly derived from several hundred expanded graft clones. Most T-cell counts and diversity one year after the transplant came from T cells that were newly produced. Diversity of TCRbeta at day 60 was high in some patients, arising from surviving recipient T cells and thymic progenitors.

It was with unique molecular identifiers that the TCRbeta library was prepared. Using its own MiXCR run on the PCR reads, TCRdb lists one record per CDR3 protein. The data contain some 450,000 distinct CDR3 sequences, about 40% of them seen just once; the ten biggest clones take up 27%. This CDR3 has 14 amino acids. V lost 4 bases, J lost 5 bases, and 15 bases lay in between. CDR1 SGHKS and CDR2 YYEKEE come from the germline V gene (reference sequence). The source material was PBMCs, sampled before TCRalphabeta/CD19-depleted stem cell transplant. The clonotype comes from a girl aged 2 to 9 with aplastic anemia, due to receive a stem cell transplant. The V call is TRBV5-5, the J call TRBJ1-2; D call uncertain. In DNA form, the CDR3 reads TGTGCCAGCAGCGCAGCGCCATCTCCTTATGGCTACACCTTC. Protein product: CASSAAPSPYGYTF.